A selection of T cell receptor beta chains follows, all from one sample in a study of blood T cell repertoires in COVID-19. This table comes from immunoSEQ multiplex PCR, and its TCRdb copy is limited to in-frame clones, with some not included. Of about 38,000 clones listed, roughly 70% are singletons. The source material was peripheral blood. The receptor set was obtained from a man between 65 and 85 years old with COVID-19, enrolled during active disease. CDR3s include the opening cysteine and the closing phenylalanine or tryptophan. D genes are given only for firm matches. Some rows have no size entry. The others give once, few or many, or a class for an expanded clone.

D gene	J gene	V gene	clone size	CDR3 DNA	CDR3 protein
-	TRBJ2-1	TRBV6-6	-	TGTGCCAGCAGTTACCCTCAGTTCTTC	CASSYPQFF
-	TRBJ1-2	TRBV29-1	-	TGCAGCGTTTTTGGTACCGGTACTAACTATGGCTACACCTTC	CSVFGTGTNYGYTF
-	TRBJ1-1	TRBV18	-	TGTGCCAGCTCAGCTCCGGGGACTGAAGCTTTCTTT	CASSAPGTEAFF
TRBD1	TRBJ2-7	TRBV19	-	TGTGCCAGTAGTATAGATTACAGGGGTATCTACGAGCAGTACTTC	CASSIDYRGIYEQYF
-	TRBJ2-2	TRBV15	-	TGTGCCACCAGCAGATCCTGGGCGGGGAACACCGGGGAGCTGTTTTTT	CATSRSWAGNTGELFF
TRBD1	TRBJ2-1	TRBV27	-	TGTGCCAGCAGTTACAGGACAGGGAATGAGCAGTTCTTC	CASSYRTGNEQFF
-	TRBJ1-2	TRBV29-1	-	TGCAGCGTTGGTTTGGGCGGCTACACCTTC	CSVGLGGYTF
-	TRBJ2-2	TRBV19	-	TGTGCCAGTACTTATGGAGGGGGCGGCCTCGGGGAGCTGTTTTTT	CASTYGGGGLGELFF
-	TRBJ1-5	TRBV28	once	TGTGCCAGCACCCTTTCCTCCCCTAGCAATCAGCCCCAGCATTTT	CASTLSSPSNQPQHF
-	TRBJ2-3	TRBV24-1	-	TGTGCCACCAGTGATGCAAGAACCTCTGAGGATACGCAGTATTTT	CATSDARTSEDTQYF
TRBD2	TRBJ2-7	TRBV11-3	once	TGTGCCAGCAGCAGCGGGGGCTCCTACGAGCAGTACTTC	CASSSGGSYEQYF
TRBD1	TRBJ1-5	TRBV29-1	once	TGCAGCTCCAGACAGGGAAGGAGGAATCAGCCCCAGCATTTT	CSSRQGRRNQPQHF
-	TRBJ2-3	TRBV5-1	-	TGCGCCAGCAGCTTGGAGTCTGTCGGAGATACGCAGTATTTT	CASSLESVGDTQYF
-	TRBJ1-2	TRBV28	once	TGTGCCAGCACCTCAAGAAAGGTAATGGCTCTCAGACTCTCGACCTTC	CASTSRKVMALRLSTF
-	TRBJ1-1	TRBV28	-	TGTGCCAGCAGTTTCAGGGCGACTGAAGCTTTCTTT	CASSFRATEAFF
TRBD1	TRBJ1-1	TRBV6-5	-	TGTGCCAGCAGTCAGGGAAGAGGACAGGCATCTGAAGCTTTCTTT	CASSQGRGQASEAFF
TRBD2	TRBJ2-1	TRBV7-9	-	TGTGCCAGCAGCTTGGAGCGGGAGCGAAATGAGCAGTTCTTC	CASSLERERNEQFF
-	TRBJ2-2	TRBV30	many	TGTGCCTGGAGTCCCTTAGGCGTGGGGGCGGCCGGGGAGCTGTTTTTT	CAWSPLGVGAAGELFF
-	TRBJ1-2	TRBV19	few	TGTGCCAGTAGTATGAGGAGGGAACGATATGGCTACACCTTC	CASSMRRERYGYTF
TRBD2	TRBJ2-1	TRBV10-3	-	TGTGCCATCACCCGGACTAGCGGGGTCGATGAGCAGTTCTTC	CAITRTSGVDEQFF
-	TRBJ1-6	TRBV2	few	TGTGCCAGCAGTGAACCCCAGGTTAATTCACCCCTCCACTTT	CASSEPQVNSPLHF
-	TRBJ1-3	TRBV19	once	TGTGCCAGTAGGCAAGCGACCACGGGAAACACCATATATTTT	CASRQATTGNTIYF
TRBD1	TRBJ1-1	TRBV6-5	once	TGTGCCAGCAGTTTTATACAGGGGGCATTGCTTACTGAAGCTTTCTTT	CASSFIQGALLTEAFF
-	TRBJ2-7	TRBV28	-	TGTGCCAGCAGTTCCCGGCTAGACGCCGAGCAGTACTTC	CASSSRLDAEQYF
TRBD1	TRBJ2-7	TRBV7-8	-	TGTGCCAGCAGCTCCGACCGGGACAGGAGTAACGAGCAGTACTTC	CASSSDRDRSNEQYF
-	TRBJ2-2	TRBV7-9	-	TGTGCCAGCAGCGCCCAGGGCCACACCGGGGAGCTGTTTTTT	CASSAQGHTGELFF
TRBD1	TRBJ2-2	TRBV12-3/TRBV12-4	-	TGTGCCAGCAGCCCTGGACAGGCCGGGGAGCTGTTTTTT	CASSPGQAGELFF
TRBD2	TRBJ2-3	TRBV5-1	once	TGCGCCAGCAGCCTTGGACTAGCGGGGAGGGGAGATACGCAGTATTTT	CASSLGLAGRGDTQYF